The 11 T cell receptor beta chains in this list originate from one sample, sequenced in a study of T cell responses to AZD1222 COVID-19 vaccine. Clones were read by immunoSEQ multiplex PCR, and TCRdb kept only the in-frame ones, dropping some. This table holds 150,000 or so clones, approximately 91% found once. Sequenced here: peripheral blood, sampled 28 days after the second AZD1222 dose. All receptors come from an adult who received the AZD1222 COVID-19 vaccine.

The chain carries TRBV28 and TRBJ1-4, with D perhaps matching TRBD1 (6 bases). The CDR3 has 13 residues. The germline V gene encodes CDR1 MDHEN and CDR2 SYDVKM. V lost 8 bases and J lost 6, with 13 bases in between. In DNA form, the CDR3 reads TGTGCCAGCCAGGGGAAGGGGGATGAAAAACTGTTTTTT. Translation: CASQGKGDEKLFF.

V is TRBV19 and J is TRBJ1-3; no definite D call. Between the trimmed V and J ends, which lost 6 bases and 4 bases, there was a span of 16 bases. Germline V CDR1 and CDR2: LNHDA, SQIVND (reference sequence). The CDR3 runs to 15 residues. In nucleotides, the CDR3 is TGTGCCAGTAGCATCATATCGGGGTTCGGAAACACCATATATTTT. Translating gives CASSIISGFGNTIYF.

The chain couples TRBV6-1 to TRBJ1-2; 7 bases are shared with TRBD1. CDR1 and CDR2 from the germline V gene are MNHNS and SASEGT. The CDR3 consists of 14 residues. Germline trimming cut 1 base from V and 6 bases from J; bases unmatched to any gene: 5. CDR3 bases: TGTGCCAGCAGTGAAGTTAACAGGGGAGATGGCTACACCTTC. Protein product: CASSEVNRGDGYTF.

This rearrangement joins TRBV19 to TRBJ1-4, with no clear D. The V end lost 5 bases, the J end lost 7 bases, and 14 bases lay between the germline ends. CDR1 is LNHDA, CDR2 SQIVND, per germline (reference sequence). CDR3 length: 14 amino acids. The DNA for the CDR3 is TGTGCCAGTAGTCCAGCGTGGATTGGTGAAAAACTGTTTTTT. It codes for CASSPAWIGEKLFF.

This clone has a handful of counts. The rearrangement joins TRBV27 to TRBJ2-7; TRBD1 is a possible D gene (6 bases). V was shortened by 4 bases and J by 6 bases, with 13 bases between the two germline ends. This CDR3 is 13 amino acids long. Germline-derived CDR1 and CDR2 are MNHEY and SMNVEV (reference sequence). In DNA, the CDR3 is TGTGCCAGCAGTTCAATCACAGGGTTCGAGCAGTACTTC. It encodes CASSSITGFEQYF.

The CDR3 loop is CASRPVAEYRETQYF. For the CDR3, the DNA is TGTGCCAGCAGGCCAGTAGCAGAATACCGAGAGACCCAGTACTTC. The V gene is TRBV28, the J gene TRBJ2-5; D unresolved. The CDR3 consists of 15 residues. The V and J ends lost 6 bases and 4 bases respectively, with 18 bases between them. Germline V gives CDR1 MDHEN, CDR2 SYDVKM.

This chain joins TRBV9 and TRBJ1-5, with D unclear. V was shortened by 1 base and J by 0 bases, with 20 bases between the two germline ends. The CDR3 loop spans 19 amino acids. Germline V CDR1 and CDR2: SGDLS, YYNGEE. The CDR3 is CASSVIRGGGICSNQPQHF. CDR3 coding DNA: TGTGCCAGCAGCGTAATACGGGGTGGAGGTATATGTAGCAATCAGCCCCAGCATTTT.

The genes are TRBV20-1 and TRBJ1-5, with unresolved D. V dropped 3 bases and J dropped 7 bases, with 16 bases sitting between them. This CDR3 has 14 amino acids. CDR1 and CDR2 (germline): DFQATT, SNEGSKA (reference sequence). CDR3 protein: CSASITRVGQPQHF. The CDR3 DNA is TGCAGTGCTAGTATCACGAGGGTTGGACAGCCCCAGCATTTT.

The rearrangement joins TRBV30 to TRBJ1-2; D perhaps matches TRBD1 (6 bases). The CDR3 is made up of 14 amino acids. Per the germline V gene, CDR1 is GTSNPN and CDR2 is SVGIG (reference sequence). The V end lost 0 bases, the J end lost 8 bases, and 16 bases lay between the germline ends. This chain's CDR3 is CAWSVGGRTWGYTF. The CDR3 DNA reads TGTGCCTGGAGTGTCGGGGGCCGCACTTGGGGCTACACCTTC.

The gene calls are TRBV25-1 and TRBJ2-1; maybe TRBD2 (6 bases). Between the trimmed V and J ends, which lost 5 bases and 2 bases, there was a span of 16 bases. The germline CDR1 and CDR2 sequences are MGHDK and SYGVNS. This CDR3 spans 16 amino acids. The CDR3 protein is CASSKGLGGTYNEQFF. The CDR3 nucleotides are TGTGCCAGCAGTAAGGGTTTAGGCGGGACCTACAATGAGCAGTTCTTC. The variable domain in full, completed from reference TRBV25-1 and TRBJ2-1, reads EADIYQTPRYLVIGTGKKITLECSQTMGHDKMYWYQQDPGMELHLIHYSYGVNSTEKGDLSSESTVSRIRTEHFPLTLESARPSHTSQYLCASSKGLGGTYNEQFFGPGTRLTVL.

This chain links TRBV6-5 with TRBJ2-1; D is undetermined. CDR1 and CDR2 (germline): MNHEY, SVGAGI. The CDR3 length is 11 residues. Trimming stripped 10 bases from V and 7 bases from J, with 11 bases between. The CDR3 protein is CATKDGNEQFF. The CDR3 DNA sequence: TGTGCCACCAAGGACGGTAATGAGCAGTTCTTC.